These T cell receptor beta chains were read from a single sample in a study of shared clonotypes between healthy human individuals. The repertoire was sequenced with immunoSEQ multiplex PCR; TCRdb's copy has only in-frame clones and lacks some. The sample includes some 87,000 clones, 60% to 75% of them seen just once. Sample: memory CD8+ T cells sorted from blood. The origin of the receptors is a man aged 25-40 years in good health. The CDR3 runs from the conserved cysteine through the conserved F or W. D genes are given only for firm matches. Size is stated for part of the rows, as once, few or many counts, or as a class when the clone is expanded.

d_gene: -
v_gene: TRBV11-2
abundance: few
j_gene: TRBJ1-1
CDR3aa: CASSLEGGTDPFF
CDR3nt: TGTGCCAGCAGCTTAGAGGGAGGCACAGATCCTTTCTTT

d_gene: -
v_gene: TRBV13
abundance: once
j_gene: TRBJ2-7
CDR3aa: CASSLVNKPYEQYF
CDR3nt: TGTGCCAGCAGCTTAGTCAACAAACCCTACGAGCAGTACTTC

d_gene: -
v_gene: TRBV19
abundance: -
j_gene: TRBJ2-5
CDR3aa: CASNEGGYQETQYF
CDR3nt: TGTGCCAGTAATGAGGGGGGGTACCAAGAGACCCAGTACTTC

d_gene: TRBD1
v_gene: TRBV29-1
abundance: -
j_gene: TRBJ2-6
CDR3aa: CSVRDRGVSGANVLTF
CDR3nt: TGCAGCGTTAGGGACAGGGGGGTCTCTGGGGCCAACGTCCTGACTTTC

d_gene: -
v_gene: TRBV5-8
abundance: few
j_gene: TRBJ2-6
CDR3aa: CASSLLSPGANVLTF
CDR3nt: TGTGCCAGCAGCTTGTTATCGCCTGGGGCCAACGTCCTGACTTTC

d_gene: TRBD1
v_gene: TRBV5-1
abundance: -
j_gene: TRBJ2-5
CDR3aa: CASSLVGTGGAETQYF
CDR3nt: TGCGCCAGCAGCTTGGTGGGGACAGGGGGCGCCGAGACCCAGTACTTC

d_gene: -
v_gene: TRBV11-3
abundance: -
j_gene: TRBJ2-2
CDR3aa: CASSSAGITGELFF
CDR3nt: TGTGCCAGCAGCTCCGCGGGGATTACCGGGGAGCTGTTTTTT

d_gene: TRBD1
v_gene: TRBV6-5
abundance: -
j_gene: TRBJ1-5
CDR3aa: CASAPDRGQPQHF
CDR3nt: TGTGCCAGCGCCCCTGACAGGGGGCAGCCCCAGCATTTT

d_gene: -
v_gene: TRBV28
abundance: -
j_gene: TRBJ1-5
CDR3aa: CASRPGDSNQPQHF
CDR3nt: TGTGCCAGCAGGCCAGGGGATAGCAATCAGCCCCAGCATTTT

d_gene: -
v_gene: TRBV18
abundance: -
j_gene: TRBJ1-4
CDR3aa: CASSPYRGENEKLFF
CDR3nt: TGTGCCAGCTCACCTTACCGGGGGGAGAATGAAAAACTGTTTTTT

d_gene: -
v_gene: TRBV21-1
abundance: -
j_gene: TRBJ2-1
CDR3aa: CASSKAGPYNEQFF
CDR3nt: TGTGCCAGCAGCAAAGCGGGACCCTACAATGAGCAGTTCTTC

d_gene: TRBD2
v_gene: TRBV2
abundance: -
j_gene: TRBJ2-1
CDR3aa: CASSRLADEQFF
CDR3nt: TGTGCCAGCAGCCGACTAGCCGATGAGCAGTTCTTC

d_gene: -
v_gene: TRBV7-8
abundance: -
j_gene: TRBJ1-1
CDR3aa: CASSQGLHTEAFF
CDR3nt: TGTGCCAGCAGTCAGGGGTTGCACACTGAAGCTTTCTTT

d_gene: TRBD1
v_gene: TRBV29-1
abundance: -
j_gene: TRBJ2-3
CDR3aa: CSVDYRGKTDTQYF
CDR3nt: TGCAGCGTTGATTACAGGGGAAAAACAGATACGCAGTATTTT

d_gene: -
v_gene: TRBV28
abundance: -
j_gene: TRBJ2-5
CDR3aa: CASSAQEETQYF
CDR3nt: TGTGCCAGCAGCGCACAGGAAGAGACCCAGTACTTC

d_gene: TRBD1
v_gene: TRBV15
abundance: -
j_gene: TRBJ2-2
CDR3aa: CATSGRQGMHTGELFF
CDR3nt: TGTGCCACCAGCGGACGACAGGGTATGCACACCGGGGAGCTGTTTTTT

d_gene: -
v_gene: TRBV6-1
abundance: -
j_gene: TRBJ1-6
CDR3aa: CASSEGVAYNSPLHF
CDR3nt: TGTGCCAGCAGTGAGGGCGTCGCCTATAATTCACCCCTCCACTTT

d_gene: TRBD2
v_gene: TRBV7-2
abundance: -
j_gene: TRBJ2-7
CDR3aa: CASSFSGSLIEQYF
CDR3nt: TGTGCCAGCAGCTTCAGCGGGAGTCTTATCGAGCAGTACTTC

d_gene: -
v_gene: TRBV11-2
abundance: once
j_gene: TRBJ2-5
CDR3aa: CASSFSHQETQYF
CDR3nt: TGTGCCAGCAGCTTCAGTCACCAAGAGACCCAGTACTTC

d_gene: -
v_gene: TRBV5-1
abundance: -
j_gene: TRBJ2-1
CDR3aa: CASSPPPTYNEQFF
CDR3nt: TGCGCCAGCAGCCCCCCTCCAACTTACAATGAGCAGTTCTTC

d_gene: -
v_gene: TRBV5-1
abundance: -
j_gene: TRBJ1-2
CDR3aa: CASGALVPGYTF
CDR3nt: TGCGCCAGCGGGGCCCTGGTACCTGGCTACACCTTC

d_gene: TRBD2
v_gene: TRBV28
abundance: -
j_gene: TRBJ2-1
CDR3aa: CASSSLARSYNEQFF
CDR3nt: TGTGCCAGCAGCTCACTAGCGAGAAGCTACAATGAGCAGTTCTTC

d_gene: TRBD2
v_gene: TRBV19
abundance: many
j_gene: TRBJ2-3
CDR3aa: CASSIGLAGSDTQYF
CDR3nt: TGTGCCAGTAGTATCGGGCTAGCGGGATCAGATACGCAGTATTTT

d_gene: -
v_gene: TRBV5-6
abundance: -
j_gene: TRBJ1-3
CDR3aa: CASSLGYSGNTIYF
CDR3nt: TGTGCCAGCAGCTTGGGCTACTCTGGAAACACCATATATTTT

d_gene: TRBD1
v_gene: TRBV5-6
abundance: -
j_gene: TRBJ2-7
CDR3aa: CASSPGQASKYF
CDR3nt: TGTGCCAGCAGCCCTGGACAGGCATCTAAGTACTTC

d_gene: -
v_gene: TRBV5-6
abundance: -
j_gene: TRBJ2-7
CDR3aa: CASRFGFGGEVFEQYF
CDR3nt: TGTGCCAGCCGATTTGGGTTCGGGGGCGAAGTTTTCGAGCAGTACTTC

d_gene: -
v_gene: TRBV7-2
abundance: -
j_gene: TRBJ1-4
CDR3aa: CASSLAGSTNEKLFF
CDR3nt: TGTGCCAGCAGCTTAGCAGGGTCAACTAATGAAAAACTGTTTTTT

d_gene: -
v_gene: TRBV5-4
abundance: -
j_gene: TRBJ2-7
CDR3aa: CASSSDRFYEQYF
CDR3nt: TGTGCCAGCAGCTCCGACAGGTTCTACGAGCAGTACTTC

d_gene: TRBD2
v_gene: TRBV7-2
abundance: -
j_gene: TRBJ2-4
CDR3aa: CASSLVTMREENIQYF
CDR3nt: TGTGCCAGCAGCTTAGTTACTATGCGGGAGGAAAACATTCAGTACTTC

d_gene: -
v_gene: TRBV19
abundance: -
j_gene: TRBJ2-1
CDR3aa: CASSLYYNEQFF
CDR3nt: TGTGCCAGTAGCTTATACTACAATGAGCAGTTCTTC

d_gene: -
v_gene: TRBV27
abundance: many
j_gene: TRBJ2-7
CDR3aa: CASSLTTSSYEQYF
CDR3nt: TGTGCCAGCAGTTTGACCACTAGCTCCTACGAGCAGTACTTC

d_gene: TRBD1
v_gene: TRBV4-3
abundance: -
j_gene: TRBJ2-1
CDR3aa: CASSLRPGTVNNEQFF
CDR3nt: TGCGCCAGCAGCCTTCGACCCGGGACAGTCAACAATGAGCAGTTCTTC

d_gene: -
v_gene: TRBV28
abundance: -
j_gene: TRBJ2-3
CDR3aa: CASRDSSTDTQYF
CDR3nt: TGTGCCAGCAGGGATTCTAGCACAGATACGCAGTATTTT

d_gene: -
v_gene: TRBV4-2
abundance: few
j_gene: TRBJ2-3
CDR3aa: CASSQDPGGTDTQYF
CDR3nt: TGTGCCAGCAGCCAAGACCCGGGAGGCACAGATACGCAGTATTTT

d_gene: TRBD1
v_gene: TRBV25-1
abundance: -
j_gene: TRBJ2-1
CDR3aa: CASSEFRGRYNEQFF
CDR3nt: TGTGCCAGCAGTGAATTCAGGGGGCGTTACAATGAGCAGTTCTTC

d_gene: -
v_gene: TRBV19
abundance: -
j_gene: TRBJ2-1
CDR3aa: CASNVGNYNEQFF
CDR3nt: TGTGCCAGTAATGTCGGGAACTACAATGAGCAGTTCTTC

d_gene: -
v_gene: TRBV14
abundance: -
j_gene: TRBJ2-2
CDR3aa: CASSQYTGNTGELFF
CDR3nt: TGTGCCAGCAGCCAATACACAGGGAACACCGGGGAGCTGTTTTTT

d_gene: TRBD2
v_gene: TRBV2
abundance: -
j_gene: TRBJ2-5
CDR3aa: CASSERWRTSGGETQYF
CDR3nt: TGTGCCAGCAGTGAGCGCTGGCGGACTAGCGGAGGGGAGACCCAGTACTTC

d_gene: -
v_gene: TRBV11-3
abundance: few
j_gene: TRBJ2-7
CDR3aa: CASAQGRTYEQYF
CDR3nt: TGTGCCAGCGCTCAGGGTAGGACCTACGAGCAGTACTTC

d_gene: TRBD1
v_gene: TRBV27
abundance: -
j_gene: TRBJ2-7
CDR3aa: CASSFSGGPYEQYF
CDR3nt: TGTGCCAGCAGTTTTTCAGGGGGCCCCTACGAGCAGTACTTC

d_gene: -
v_gene: TRBV7-8
abundance: -
j_gene: TRBJ1-5
CDR3aa: CASSLAPGPNQPQHF
CDR3nt: TGTGCCAGCAGCTTAGCCCCCGGGCCCAATCAGCCCCAGCATTTT

d_gene: -
v_gene: TRBV6-1
abundance: -
j_gene: TRBJ1-2
CDR3aa: CANRRGRGGDYGYTF
CDR3nt: TGTGCCAACCGACGCGGTCGCGGGGGAGACTATGGCTACACCTTC

d_gene: TRBD2
v_gene: TRBV5-4
abundance: few
j_gene: TRBJ2-7
CDR3aa: CASSLELAGASEQYF
CDR3nt: TGTGCCAGCAGCTTGGAACTAGCGGGAGCCTCCGAGCAGTACTTC

d_gene: TRBD1
v_gene: TRBV28
abundance: few
j_gene: TRBJ2-7
CDR3aa: CASSASDRGASYEQYF
CDR3nt: TGTGCCAGCAGTGCGAGCGACAGGGGGGCCTCCTACGAGCAGTACTTC

d_gene: -
v_gene: TRBV27
abundance: -
j_gene: TRBJ2-5
CDR3aa: CASGLKETQYF
CDR3nt: TGTGCCAGCGGCTTGAAAGAGACCCAGTACTTC

d_gene: -
v_gene: TRBV6-1
abundance: -
j_gene: TRBJ2-7
CDR3aa: CASRKRDNYEQYF
CDR3nt: TGTGCCAGCAGAAAACGGGACAACTACGAGCAGTACTTC

d_gene: TRBD2
v_gene: TRBV27
abundance: -
j_gene: TRBJ2-1
CDR3aa: CASTPGGSYNEQFF
CDR3nt: TGTGCCAGCACCCCGGGAGGGTCCTACAATGAGCAGTTCTTC

d_gene: -
v_gene: TRBV2
abundance: -
j_gene: TRBJ2-5
CDR3aa: CASTIRETQYF
CDR3nt: TGTGCCAGCACCATCAGAGAGACCCAGTACTTC

d_gene: TRBD1
v_gene: TRBV18
abundance: few
j_gene: TRBJ1-1
CDR3aa: CASSRGQGLAFF
CDR3nt: TGTGCCAGCTCACGCGGACAGGGGTTAGCTTTCTTT

d_gene: TRBD1
v_gene: TRBV6-5
abundance: -
j_gene: TRBJ1-5
CDR3aa: CARQGRPNQPQHF
CDR3nt: TGTGCCAGACAGGGGAGGCCCAATCAGCCCCAGCATTTT

d_gene: -
v_gene: TRBV7-9
abundance: few
j_gene: TRBJ2-2
CDR3aa: CASSLVPGTDTGELFF
CDR3nt: TGTGCCAGCAGCTTAGTTCCGGGGACTGACACCGGGGAGCTGTTTTTT

d_gene: -
v_gene: TRBV21-1
abundance: -
j_gene: TRBJ2-1
CDR3aa: CASSTNGQENNEQFF
CDR3nt: TGTGCCAGCAGCACGAACGGACAGGAAAACAATGAGCAGTTCTTC

d_gene: -
v_gene: TRBV19
abundance: few
j_gene: TRBJ2-3
CDR3aa: CASSIWYTDTQYF
CDR3nt: TGTGCCAGTAGTATTTGGTACACAGATACGCAGTATTTT